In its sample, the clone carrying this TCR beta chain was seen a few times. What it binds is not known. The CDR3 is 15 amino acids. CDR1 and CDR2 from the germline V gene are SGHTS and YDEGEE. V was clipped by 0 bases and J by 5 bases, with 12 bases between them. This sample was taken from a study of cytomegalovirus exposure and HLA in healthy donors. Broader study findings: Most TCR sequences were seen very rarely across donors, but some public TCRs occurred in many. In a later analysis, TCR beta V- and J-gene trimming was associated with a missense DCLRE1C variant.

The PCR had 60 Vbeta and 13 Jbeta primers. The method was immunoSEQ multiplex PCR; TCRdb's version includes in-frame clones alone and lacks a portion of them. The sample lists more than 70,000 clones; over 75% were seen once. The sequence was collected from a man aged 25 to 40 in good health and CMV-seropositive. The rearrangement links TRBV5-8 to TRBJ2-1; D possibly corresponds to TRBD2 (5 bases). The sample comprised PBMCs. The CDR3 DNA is TGTGCCAGCAGCTTGGCCGGGATGCCCCACAATGAGCAGTTCTTC. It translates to CASSLAGMPHNEQFF.